Listed below are T cell receptor beta chains from one sample, sequenced in a study of blood T cell repertoires in COVID-19. Produced via immunoSEQ multiplex PCR; TCRdb's table is partial and in-frame only. This sample has 150,000 to 170,000 clones, with 70% to 85% found just once. The sequencing sample was made of peripheral blood. These receptors were collected from a woman in her sixties with acute or convalescent COVID-19. Both conserved end residues are part of each CDR3. A D gene is named only where the DNA matches it firmly.

cdr3_aa cdr3_nt j_call v_call d_call cdr3_length
CSVGLAGVERETQYF TGCAGCGTGGGACTAGCGGGGGTGGAGCGGGAGACCCAGTACTTC TRBJ2-5 TRBV29-1 TRBD2 15
CASTGGTEAFF TGTGCCAGCACGGGGGGGACTGAAGCTTTCTTT TRBJ1-1 TRBV2 NA 11
CASSSPGLGTNEQFF TGTGCCAGCAGTAGCCCGGGACTAGGGACCAATGAGCAGTTCTTC TRBJ2-1 TRBV27 TRBD2 15
CASSFDKETQYF TGTGCCAGCAGCTTTGACAAAGAGACCCAGTACTTC TRBJ2-5 TRBV12-3/TRBV12-4 NA 12
CAWSEGPTGQPQHF TGTGCCTGGAGTGAGGGGCCAACTGGACAGCCCCAGCATTTT TRBJ1-5 TRBV30 NA 14
CASSQEGQGYGYTF TGCGCCAGCAGCCAAGAGGGGCAGGGCTATGGCTACACCTTC TRBJ1-2 TRBV4-1 NA 14
CASSLGASGGSALETQYF TGTGCTAGCAGCTTAGGGGCTAGCGGGGGCTCGGCGCTAGAGACCCAGTACTTC TRBJ2-5 TRBV7-7 TRBD2 18
CASSLLAGAGDTQYF TGTGCCAGCAGCTTGCTAGCGGGGGCTGGGGATACGCAGTATTTT TRBJ2-3 TRBV5-6 TRBD2 15
CASSSQGGQPQHF TGTGCCAGCAGTTCACAGGGCGGTCAGCCCCAGCATTTT TRBJ1-5 TRBV6-5 NA 13
CASSPGGQGLYEQYF TGTGCCAGCAGTCCCGGGGGACAGGGGCTCTACGAGCAGTACTTC TRBJ2-7 TRBV7-2 TRBD1 15
CASSLNIYEQYF TGTGCCAGCAGCTTAAACATCTACGAGCAGTACTTC TRBJ2-7 TRBV7-9 NA 12
CSASDRGLYYGYTF TGCAGTGCTAGTGACAGGGGGCTTTACTATGGCTACACCTTC TRBJ1-2 TRBV20-1 TRBD1 14
CASRAGTGGIVSGYTF TGTGCCAGCAGAGCCGGGACAGGGGGCATTGTAAGTGGCTACACCTTC TRBJ1-2 TRBV25-1 TRBD1 16
CAWSPSGQPSNQPQHF TGTGCCTGGAGTCCCTCAGGACAGCCTAGCAATCAGCCCCAGCATTTT TRBJ1-5 TRBV30 NA 16
CASSLWGGPSANWDEQFF TGTGCCAGCAGTTTATGGGGGGGGCCCTCCGCTAACTGGGATGAGCAGTTCTTC TRBJ2-1 TRBV27 NA 18
CASSLSYRGNGYTF TGTGCCAGCAGTTTGAGCTACAGGGGCAATGGCTACACCTTC TRBJ1-2 TRBV6-5 TRBD1 14